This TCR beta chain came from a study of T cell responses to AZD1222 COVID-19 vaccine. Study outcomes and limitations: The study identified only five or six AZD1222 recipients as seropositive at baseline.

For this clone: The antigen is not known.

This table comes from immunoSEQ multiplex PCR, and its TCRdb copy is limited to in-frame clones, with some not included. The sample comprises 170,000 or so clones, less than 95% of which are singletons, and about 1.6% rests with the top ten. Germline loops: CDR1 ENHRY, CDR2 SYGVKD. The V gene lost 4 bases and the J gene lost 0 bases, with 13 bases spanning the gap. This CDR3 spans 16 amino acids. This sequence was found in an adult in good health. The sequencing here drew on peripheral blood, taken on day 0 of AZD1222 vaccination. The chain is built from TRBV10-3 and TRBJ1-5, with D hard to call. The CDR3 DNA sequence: TGTGCCATCAGTGTTGGCGGATCACTTAGCAATCAGCCCCAGCATTTT. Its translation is CAISVGGSLSNQPQHF.